This T cell receptor (beta chain) was identified in a study of cytomegalovirus exposure and HLA in healthy donors. Researchers ran the PCR with 60 Vbeta and 13 Jbeta primers. TCRdb's copy holds only in-frame clones and misses some; the assay was immunoSEQ multiplex PCR. Of 100,000 or so clones in the sample, roughly three quarters were seen once. The TCR originated in a woman aged 45-59 years in good health and CMV-seropositive. The sample taken for sequencing was PBMCs.

CDR3 coding DNA: TGTGCCAGCAGTTTCGGGAACACGAACACTGAAGCTTTCTTT. Translated: CASSFGNTNTEAFF. J is TRBJ1-1 and V is TRBV6-5; no definite D call. CDR3 length: 14 amino acids. V shed 4 bases and J shed 1 base, with 10 bases lying between them. CDR1 and CDR2 (germline): MNHEY, SVGAGI.